Each of the 28 T cell receptor beta chains below was sequenced from the same sample in a study of Graves' ophthalmopathy and Graves' hyperthyroidism. For repertoire sequencing, the TCR beta CDR3 regions were amplified from RNA transcripts. Second-round multiplex PCR came after a first-round RT-PCR that employed HTBI primers. One entry per CDR3 protein, called by TCRdb with MiXCR from the multiplex PCR reads. The profile shows 450,000 or so distinct CDR3 sequences, roughly an eighth of them singletons. Sequences were obtained from blood. The receptors originated from a woman aged 25 to 39 with Graves' ophthalmopathy.

To note about this clonotype: This may come from a read error, since a much larger clone is one base off. The rearrangement joins TRBV20-1 to TRBJ1-2; 9 bases align to TRBD1. The V and J ends lost 6 bases and 13 bases, in that order; junction bases with no gene match: 15. The CDR3 spans 13 residues. CDR1 and CDR2 (germline): DFQATT, SNEGSKA (reference sequence). CDR3 bases: TGCAGTGCGAGCCTTACAGGGGGCGCAAGACTCACCTTC. Residues: CSASLTGGARLTF.

This clonotype was detected ten times or more. The chain employs TRBV19 and TRBJ1-2; TRBD1 might be the D (6 bases). Germline V CDR1 and CDR2: LNHDA, SQIVND (reference sequence). The CDR3 is 16 residues long. With 6 bases removed from V and 5 bases from J, the gap between germline ends came to 22 bases. The CDR3 region has the DNA TGTGCCAGTAGGCGCACACAGGACAGCCCCGGGTATGGCTACACCTTC. Amino acid sequence: CASRRTQDSPGYGYTF.

At least ten counts were recorded for this clonotype. The J gene is TRBJ2-7, the V gene TRBV28, with D possibly being TRBD1 (5 bases). This CDR3 has 14 amino acids. V lost 5 bases and J 0 bases, leaving 11 bases between the germline ends. Germline CDR1 reads MDHEN; CDR2 reads SYDVKM. CDR3: CASSDWTNSYEQYF. CDR3 coding DNA: TGTGCCAGCAGTGACTGGACAAACTCCTACGAGCAGTACTTC.

The table lists this clonotype with a few counts. V gene TRBV10-1 combines with J gene TRBJ2-5, with a weak D call TRBD1 (5 bases). V lost 10 bases and J lost 2, with 11 bases in between. This CDR3 is built from 12 residues. Germline-derived CDR1 and CDR2 are WNHNN and SYGVQD (reference sequence). CDR3 residues: CANHGAQETQYF. CDR3 coding DNA: TGCGCCAACCATGGGGCGCAAGAGACCCAGTACTTC.

Many counts were recorded for this clonotype. The chain carries TRBV7-2 and TRBJ2-5, with TRBD2 matching over 11 bases. This CDR3 is built from 17 residues. Germline V lookup: CDR1 SGHTA, CDR2 FQGNSA. With V trimmed by 5 bases and J by 1 base, 9 bases remained unmatched. The CDR3 coding sequence is TGTGCCAGCAGCCCGAGCCCGCTAGCGGGGGGCCAAGAGACCCAGTACTTC. Amino acid sequence: CASSPSPLAGGQETQYF.

Many counts were recorded for this clonotype. Sequence at one end of the junction differs from germline and may be a read error. The J gene is TRBJ2-7, the V gene TRBV4-1; maybe TRBD1 (5 bases). This CDR3 region has 13 residues. Germline values: CDR1 MGHRA, CDR2 YSYEKL. This CDR3 reads CASSQGADYEQYF. The CDR3 coding sequence is TGCGCCAGCAGTCAAGGGGCAGATTACGAGCAGTACTTC.

This chain joins TRBV27 and TRBJ1-2, with D possibly matching TRBD1 (6 bases). V lost 7 bases to trimming and J lost 4 bases, with 16 bases between them. Germline V gene lookup returns CDR1 MNHEY and CDR2 SMNVEV (reference sequence). CDR3 length: 14 amino acids. CDR3: CASTRLEGGYGYTF. The DNA for the CDR3 is TGTGCCAGCACCCGTTTGGAGGGGGGCTATGGCTACACCTTC.

Notes on this clonotype: This sequence may be a read error, since a much larger clone differs from it by one base. The CDR3 end shows no conserved phenylalanine or tryptophan, and so a read error is likely. The chain employs TRBV25-1 and TRBJ1-2, with a weak D call TRBD1 (5 bases). CDR3 size: 15 residues. The V and J ends lost 3 bases and 5 bases respectively, with 16 bases between them. Germline V gene sequence: CDR1 MGHDK, CDR2 SYGVNS. As DNA, the CDR3 is TGTGCCAGCAGTGAGAGGGGAAGGGGTCCTTATGGCTACACCTTG. Protein: CASSERGRGPYGYTL.

The rearrangement uses TRBV12-3 or TRBV12-4 and TRBJ2-5; TRBD1 is a possible D gene (6 bases). This CDR3 has 14 amino acids. Trimming pared 2 bases from V and 5 bases from J, leaving 12 bases between. CDR3 DNA: TGTGCCAGCAGTTTACGGACAGTTCGGGAGACCCAGTACTTC. This gives the protein CASSLRTVRETQYF.

This clonotype was observed a handful of times. The genes are TRBV5-1 and TRBJ1-1, with 10 bases identical to TRBD1. The germline V gene encodes CDR1 SGHRS and CDR2 YFSETQ. J gave up 4 bases and V 3 bases, and 9 bases lay outside the gene matches. CDR3 length: 16 residues. The CDR3 DNA sequence: TGCGCCAGCAGCTGGGGACCGGGGGACAGGGGCACTGAAGCTTTCTTT. This translates into CASSWGPGDRGTEAFF.

There are many counts of this clonotype. The V call is TRBV6-1, the J call TRBJ1-3; 8 nucleotides align to TRBD1. V trimming: 8 bases; J trimming: 6 bases; junction bases outside the gene matches: 3. Germline values: CDR1 MNHNS, CDR2 SASEGT. The CDR3 length is 12 residues. The CDR3 loop is CASLDRVNTIYF. The CDR3 DNA reads TGTGCCAGCCTGGACAGGGTAAACACCATATATTTT.

This clonotype was seen many times. V is TRBV18 and J is TRBJ1-2; no clear D gene. V lost 0 bases and J lost 6, with 14 bases in between. CDR1 and CDR2 from the germline V gene are KGHSH and LQKENI. This CDR3 comprises 15 residues. The CDR3 is CASSPPDARYNGYTF. CDR3 sequence (DNA): TGTGCCAGCTCACCACCCGATGCCAGGTACAATGGCTACACCTTC.

For this clonotype: A much larger clone lies a single base off, so this may be a read error. This chain connects TRBV11-1 to TRBJ1-2; 10 nucleotides match TRBD1. The CDR3 has 16 residues. With V trimmed by 7 bases and J by 3 bases, 11 bases remained unmatched. Germline V gene sequence: CDR1 SGHAT, CDR2 FQDESV (reference sequence). Here the CDR3 DNA reads TGTGCCAGCACCCGAGAGACAGGGGGCTCGCACTATGGCTACACCTTC. Its protein product is CASTRETGGSHYGYTF.

On this clonotype: A much bigger clone sits one base away, suggesting this may be a read error. CDR3 DNA sequence: TGTGCCAGCAGCGGACAGCCCTCCTATAATTCATCCCTCCACTTT. It yields the protein CASSGQPSYNSSLHF. The chain carries TRBV5-6 and TRBJ1-6; D is perhaps TRBD1 (6 bases). This CDR3 has 15 residues. CDR1 and CDR2 (germline): SGHDT, YYEEEE.

This clonotype was found many times. The chain has TRBV6-1 and TRBJ1-1; D might be TRBD1 (5 bases). V was trimmed by 0 bases and J by 4 bases, leaving 9 bases between them. Germline assignment: CDR1 MNHNS and CDR2 SASEGT. This CDR3 is 14 amino acids long. DNA of the CDR3: TGTGCCAGCAGTGAAGCGTGGGGGGTCACTGAAGCTTTCTTT. Its protein is CASSEAWGVTEAFF.

This clonotype turned up a few times. CDR3 nucleotide sequence: TGTGCCAGCAGTGAGGTGGGCAGCCGCAATCAGCCCCAGCATTTT. Translating gives CASSEVGSRNQPQHF. This chain uses TRBV6-1 with TRBJ1-5; D uncertain. The V gene lost 3 bases and the J gene lost 2 bases, with 11 bases spanning the gap. The CDR3 consists of 15 residues. Germline CDR1 MNHNS, CDR2 SASEGT.

This clonotype has more than one count but fewer than ten. The junction departs from germline at one end; a sequencing error may be responsible. The V and J genes are TRBV12-3 or TRBV12-4 and TRBJ2-2, with D maybe TRBD2 (5 bases). The CDR3 spans 17 residues. CDR3 residues: CASSFFNTETNTGELCF. CDR3 nucleotides: TGTGCCAGCAGTTTTTTTAACACCGAGACGAACACCGGGGAGCTGTGTTTT.

The sample holds a few counts of this clonotype. The genes are TRBV5-1 and TRBJ2-5; D remains unclear. CDR3 size: 13 residues. Trimming took 1 base from V and 5 from J, leaving 9 bases between them. Germline assignment: CDR1 SGHRS and CDR2 YFSETQ. The CDR3 region has the DNA TGCGCCAGCAGCTTGTTCGTACTGGAGACCCAGTACTTC. As protein: CASSLFVLETQYF.

This clonotype was seen repeatedly, ten times or more. The chain recombines TRBV5-1 with TRBJ1-1; no clear D gene. Trimming stripped 3 bases from V and 1 base from J, with 10 bases between. CDR1 is SGHRS and CDR2 is YFSETQ in the germline V gene. The CDR3 covers 14 residues. This CDR3 reads CASSYHTKNTEAFF. Here the CDR3 DNA reads TGCGCCAGCAGCTACCACACAAAGAACACTGAAGCTTTCTTT.

This clonotype was counted at least ten times. The chain has TRBV27 and TRBJ1-5; unclear D gene. The CDR3 covers 14 residues. V shed 3 bases and J shed 3 bases, with 9 bases lying between them. Germline CDR1 is MNHEY and CDR2 is SMNVEV (reference sequence). The CDR3 loop reads CASSFRGVNQPQHF. The CDR3 coding sequence is TGTGCCAGCAGTTTCCGGGGAGTCAATCAGCCCCAGCATTTT.

The chain carries TRBV27 and TRBJ1-2; possibly TRBD1 for D (5 bases). The V gene lost 2 bases and the J gene lost 5 bases, with 12 bases spanning the gap. Germline V gene lookup returns CDR1 MNHEY and CDR2 SMNVEV (reference sequence). CDR3 length equals 14 residues. The CDR3 sequence: CASSLNGDEYGYTF. DNA of the CDR3: TGTGCCAGCAGTTTAAACGGGGACGAGTATGGCTACACCTTC.

This clonotype was seen many times. One end of the junction does not line up with germline, which may come from a read error. V gene TRBV5-1 combines with J gene TRBJ2-4; no clear D. This CDR3 spans 14 amino acids. Germline CDR1 reads SGHRS; CDR2 reads YFSETQ. As DNA, the CDR3 is TGCGCCAGCAGCTTGGAACACGGCAAAAACATTAAGTACTTC. It is translated as CASSLEHGKNIKYF.

This clonotype occurred many times. This CDR3 is CASSLEGLKRGAVGELFF. The CDR3 DNA follows: TGTGCCAGCAGTTTAGAGGGGCTGAAGCGGGGGGCGGTCGGGGAGCTGTTTTTT. The V and J genes are TRBV12-3 or TRBV12-4 and TRBJ2-2; TRBD2 agrees at 9 bases. The CDR3 spans 18 residues. V lost 1 base to trimming and J lost 7 bases; unmatched junction nucleotides: 13.

This clonotype was observed at least ten times. CDR3 amino acids: CASSPRDRGGNQPQHF. The CDR3 DNA follows: TGTGCCAGCAGTCCCCGGGATAGGGGTGGCAATCAGCCCCAGCATTTT. The V and J genes are TRBV6-1 and TRBJ1-5; D is possibly TRBD1 (5 bases). CDR3 length: 16 amino acids. Germline lookup yields CDR1 MNHNS and CDR2 SASEGT. Trimming cost V 5 bases and J 2 bases, with 16 bases left between them.

The table lists this clonotype with many counts. This chain uses TRBV18 with TRBJ1-5, with 8 bases lining up with TRBD1. Germline V lookup: CDR1 KGHSH, CDR2 LQKENI. Trimming at V came to 4 bases and at J to 5 bases, leaving 7 bases not matched to a gene. The CDR3 sequence is 15 residues long. This chain's CDR3 is CASSLGQALYQPQHF. CDR3 nucleotides: TGTGCCAGCTCACTGGGACAGGCCCTTTATCAGCCCCAGCATTTT.

There are many counts of this clonotype. The chain links TRBV4-1 to TRBJ2-7; TRBD2 matches 7 bases. Germline V gives CDR1 MGHRA, CDR2 YSYEKL. With 6 bases clipped from V and 1 base from J, the junction kept 9 bases outside the gene matches. This CDR3 spans 15 amino acids. CDR3 residues: CASREAGFASYEQYF. The CDR3 bases are TGCGCCAGCAGAGAAGCGGGATTTGCGTCCTACGAGCAGTACTTC.

In the case of this clonotype: Compared with germline, one end of the junction differs, possibly owing to a read error. The chain carries TRBV30 and TRBJ1-1, with D unresolved. CDR1 and CDR2 from the germline V gene are GTSNPN and SVGIG (reference sequence). The CDR3 contains 12 residues. DNA for the CDR3: TGTGCCTGGTGCCTTATGAACACTGAAGCTCTCTTT. This encodes CAWCLMNTEALF.

A few counts support this clonotype. The chain carries TRBV20-1 and TRBJ2-7; 7 bases agree with TRBD1. This CDR3 region has 14 residues. Germline V gene lookup returns CDR1 DFQATT and CDR2 SNEGSKA (reference sequence). J was trimmed by 1 base and V by 6 bases; bases with no gene match: 9. CDR3 DNA sequence: TGCAGTGCGGGATCGGCAGGGGGTTCCTACGAGCAGTACTTC. As protein: CSAGSAGGSYEQYF.